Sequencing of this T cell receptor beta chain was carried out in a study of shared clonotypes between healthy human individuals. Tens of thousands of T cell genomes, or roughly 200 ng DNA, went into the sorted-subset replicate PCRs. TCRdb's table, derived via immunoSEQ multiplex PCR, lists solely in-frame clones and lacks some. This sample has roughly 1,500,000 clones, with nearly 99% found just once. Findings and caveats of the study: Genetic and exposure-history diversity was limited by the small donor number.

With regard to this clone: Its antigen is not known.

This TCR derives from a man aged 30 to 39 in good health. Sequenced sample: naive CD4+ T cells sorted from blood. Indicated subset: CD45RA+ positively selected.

As DNA, the CDR3 is TGTGCCAGCAGCTTAGGGGGAGGGACAGGGCCCGAGCAGTACTTC. It is translated as CASSLGGGTGPEQYF. The rearrangement joins TRBV7-9 to TRBJ2-7; 9 bases map to TRBD1. Germline V CDR1 and CDR2: SEHNR, FQNEAQ (reference sequence). V lost 1 base to trimming and J lost 6 bases; unmatched junction nucleotides: 7. There are 15 residues in the CDR3.